This entry lists 4 T cell receptor beta chains sequenced from one sample in a study of blood T cells in healthy people across ages. A second PCR of about 6 to 11 cycles used a sample-barcoded 5' primer and a J-beta primer mix. A single record per CDR3 protein comes from TCRdb applying MiXCR to the 5' RACE reads. The repertoire holds roughly 1.5 million distinct CDR3 sequences, with 42% as singletons. The specimen sequenced was blood. The source of these receptors is a young woman in good health.

This clonotype was recorded a few times. J is TRBJ2-7 and V is TRBV7-2; unclear D gene. This CDR3 has 14 residues. The V and J ends lost 5 bases and 2 bases respectively, with 13 bases between them. Germline CDR1 reads SGHTA; CDR2 reads FQGNSA. The CDR3 here is CASSPPGKAYEQYF. CDR3 nucleotide sequence: TGTGCCAGCAGCCCCCCAGGCAAAGCCTACGAGCAGTACTTC.

Regarding this clonotype: This clone may be a read error of a much larger clone one base away. This sequence joins TRBV5-1 and TRBJ2-1; 11 nucleotides line up with TRBD2. The J call is uncertain, as TRBJ2-7 better fits the DNA end. The CDR3 is 16 residues long. CDR1 and CDR2 (germline): SGHRS, YFSETQ. The chain's CDR3 is CASSLTSGGLHNEQYF. The CDR3 DNA reads TGCGCCAGCAGCTTAACTAGCGGGGGTCTCCACAATGAGCAGTACTTC.

This clonotype has more than one count but fewer than ten. The chain employs TRBV29-1 and TRBJ2-7; TRBD2 matches 13 bases. The CDR3 loop spans 13 amino acids. V lost 3 bases, J lost 6 bases, and 2 bases stayed unmatched. Germline CDR1 SQVTM, CDR2 ANQGSEA. The CDR3 sequence: CSVETSGRFEQYF. DNA for the CDR3: TGCAGCGTTGAGACTAGCGGGAGGTTCGAGCAGTACTTC.

The count of this clonotype is one. The chain carries TRBV7-9 and TRBJ1-5; D possibly corresponds to TRBD1 (5 bases). Germline values: CDR1 SEHNR, CDR2 FQNEAQ (reference sequence). The CDR3 contains 16 residues. V lost 5 bases and J lost 4, with 18 bases in between. The CDR3 region is CASSPEGREWNQPQHF. The CDR3 bases are TGTGCCAGCAGCCCAGAGGGCAGGGAATGGAATCAGCCCCAGCATTTT.